The next 32 T cell receptor beta chains were all read from a single sample in a study of OX40 agonist ivuxolimab in advanced cancers. The method was immunoSEQ multiplex PCR; TCRdb's version includes in-frame clones alone and lacks a portion of them. The data hold approximately 82,000 clones, with roughly 80% observed a single time. This specimen consisted of CD4+ or CD8+ T cells sorted from blood, obtained in a trial of the OX40 agonist ivuxolimab. The origin of the receptors is an adult with an advanced solid tumor such as melanoma, head and neck, liver or kidney cancer.

The CDR3 DNA is TGTGCCAGCAGCCAAAAAGCTAGCGGGGGTGCAGATACGCAGTATTTT. Amino acid sequence: CASSQKASGGADTQYF. The chain employs TRBV7-3 and TRBJ2-3; 10 positions match TRBD2. V dropped 5 bases and J dropped 4; count of bases not matched to a gene: 9. CDR3 length: 16 amino acids. Looked up from germline, CDR1 is SGHTA and CDR2 is FQGTGA. The variable domain in full, completed from reference TRBV7-3 and TRBJ2-3, reads GAGVSQTPSNKVTEKGKYVELRCDPISGHTALYWYRQSLGQGPEFLIYFQGTGAADDSGLPNDRFFAVRPEGSVSTLKIQRTERGDSAVYLCASSQKASGGADTQYFGPGTRLTVL.

This chain uses TRBV18 with TRBJ1-1; 9 bases are shared with TRBD1. CDR3 length: 15 residues. V trimming: 4 bases; J trimming: 4 bases; junction bases outside the gene matches: 7. Germline CDR1 and CDR2: KGHSH and LQKENI. CDR3 DNA sequence: TGTGCCAGCTCACAGGGACAGGGCATGACCACTGAAGCTTTCTTT. This codes for CASSQGQGMTTEAFF.

This clone has only a few counts. A junction end diverges from the germline sequence, so it may reflect a read error. The rearrangement links TRBV25-1 to TRBJ2-2; D is ambiguous. The V gene's germline CDR1 is MGHDK and CDR2 SYGVNS. This CDR3 contains 12 residues. CDR3 in amino acids: CASGDYTGELFF. The DNA of the CDR3 is TGTGCCAGCGGTGACTACACCGGGGAGCTGTTTTTT.

The gene calls are TRBV11-2 and TRBJ2-7; TRBD1 aligns across 9 bases. The trim removed 5 bases at V and 7 bases at J, leaving 9 bases unmatched. Germline CDR1 SGHAT, CDR2 FQNNGV. CDR3 length: 14 amino acids. The CDR3 sequence: CASSAPGQGREQYF. CDR3 nucleotides: TGTGCCAGCAGCGCTCCGGGACAGGGAAGAGAGCAGTACTTC.

This rearrangement joins TRBV29-1 to TRBJ1-1; the D is unclear. With 7 bases removed from V and 1 base from J, the gap between germline ends came to 13 bases. Germline lookup yields CDR1 SQVTM and CDR2 ANQGSEA. This CDR3 comprises 13 residues. The CDR3 DNA reads as TGCAGCGCCTGTCCGGACGGGAACACTGAAGCTTTCTTT. Encoded protein: CSACPDGNTEAFF.

On this clone: A junction end diverges from the germline sequence, so it may reflect a read error. The J gene is TRBJ1-2, the V gene TRBV5-4, with TRBD1 identical over 7 bases. From germline, CDR1 is SGHNT and CDR2 YYREEE (reference sequence). The CDR3 consists of 13 residues. The CDR3: CASSSFSGGGYAF. The CDR3 DNA follows: TGTGCCAGCAGCAGCTTCTCAGGGGGAGGCTACGCCTTC.

The chain has TRBV4-1 and TRBJ2-2; D is ambiguous. The CDR3 spans 16 residues. V was clipped by 1 base and J by 7 bases, with 16 bases between them. From germline, CDR1 is MGHRA and CDR2 YSYEKL. CDR3 amino acids: CASSQGPTERSGELFF. DNA for the CDR3: TGCGCCAGCAGCCAAGGCCCTACCGAGCGAAGCGGGGAGCTGTTTTTT.

The V call is TRBV19, the J call TRBJ1-2, with D possibly matching TRBD1 (5 bases). Per germline, CDR1 LNHDA and CDR2 SQIVND (reference sequence). Trimming removed 7 bases at V and 7 bases at J, with 19 bases between. This CDR3 is built from 14 residues. DNA for the CDR3: TGTGCCAGTATCACAACGGCAGGGAGTGGTGGCTACACCTTC. It codes for CASITTAGSGGYTF.

V usage is TRBV29-1 and J usage is TRBJ2-7; D may be TRBD1 or TRBD2 (5 bases each). This CDR3 is built from 16 residues. Germline V gene lookup returns CDR1 SQVTM and CDR2 ANQGSEA. Trimming pared 6 bases from V and 0 bases from J, leaving 21 bases between. CDR3 bases: TGCAGCGTCGTTCAATTACTAGGGGTGTCCTCCTACGAGCAGTACTTC. This encodes CSVVQLLGVSSYEQYF.

The V gene is TRBV5-1, the J gene TRBJ2-3, with 8 bases that match TRBD2. The CDR3 contains 14 residues. Losses at the gene ends were 6 bases for V and 5 bases for J; bases not matched to a gene: 8. The germline gives CDR1 SGHRS, CDR2 YFSETQ. The CDR3 coding sequence is TGCGCCAGCACCACGGGGGGGGCAGGAGATACGCAGTATTTT. This encodes CASTTGGAGDTQYF.

The V call is TRBV30, the J call TRBJ2-5; 16 nucleotides agree with TRBD2. Germline V gene data show CDR1 as GTSNPN and CDR2 as SVGIG (reference sequence). The CDR3 covers 13 residues. Unmatched junction bases numbered 2, after V lost 1 base and J lost 12 bases. CDR3 DNA sequence: TGTGCCTGGAGTGGGGGGACTAGCGGGAGGGAGTACTTC. It specifies CAWSGGTSGREYF.

The chain carries TRBV18 and TRBJ2-5; D remains ambiguous. V lost 1 base and J lost 1, with 10 bases in between. The CDR3 covers 15 residues. The germline gives CDR1 KGHSH, CDR2 LQKENI. CDR3 sequence (DNA): TGTGCCAGCTCACCACGGGCGGCCGTCCAAGAGACCCAGTACTTC. This gives the protein CASSPRAAVQETQYF.

CDR3 DNA sequence: TGTGCCAGCAGCGTAGGGGTAGCAATGAACACTGAAGCTTTCTTT. It codes for CASSVGVAMNTEAFF. The chain uses TRBV9 and TRBJ1-1; D not resolved. Between the trimmed V and J ends, which lost 0 bases and 0 bases, there was a span of 9 bases. The germline gives CDR1 SGDLS, CDR2 YYNGEE. CDR3 length equals 15 residues.

J is TRBJ2-7 and V is TRBV29-1; D is unresolved. Trimming took 5 bases from V and 5 from J, leaving 16 bases between them. Per the germline V gene, CDR1 is SQVTM and CDR2 is ANQGSEA. The CDR3 runs to 13 residues. The CDR3 reads CSVYKPESNEQYF. The CDR3, as DNA: TGCAGCGTTTACAAACCAGAGAGTAACGAGCAGTACTTC.

The chain links TRBV6-1 to TRBJ2-5; a weak D match, TRBD1 (6 bases). This CDR3 has 13 amino acids. Germline CDR1 reads MNHNS; CDR2 reads SASEGT. The V and J ends lost 6 bases and 2 bases respectively, with 10 bases between them. In DNA form, the CDR3 reads TGTGCCAGCAGGAAGGACAGTCAAGAGACCCAGTACTTC. This translates into CASRKDSQETQYF.

This clone was seen only once. The chain uses TRBV7-8 and TRBJ1-2, with D tentatively TRBD1 (5 bases). Germline CDR1 reads SGHVS; CDR2 reads FQNEAQ. This CDR3 spans 14 amino acids. Trimming left V 1 base short and J 8 bases short, with 14 bases between. The DNA of the CDR3 is TGTGCCAGCAGCTTAGTGTTTGGGGCGGAGGGCTACACCTTC. This gives the protein CASSLVFGAEGYTF.

The V call is TRBV7-2, the J call TRBJ2-4; 11 bases match TRBD2. This CDR3 spans 16 amino acids. Germline V lookup: CDR1 SGHTA, CDR2 FQGNSA. V lost 2 bases to trimming and J lost 6 bases; unmatched junction nucleotides: 6. CDR3 bases: TGTGCCAGCAGCTTAATAGCGGGGGGGCCGGGAAACATTCAGTACTTC. It yields the protein CASSLIAGGPGNIQYF.

J is TRBJ2-7 and V is TRBV5-6, with TRBD2 identical over 8 bases. Germline CDR1 is SGHDT and CDR2 is YYEEEE. The J segment lost 6 bases and the V segment lost 4 bases, leaving 15 bases of the junction unmatched. This CDR3 has 16 residues. CDR3 protein: CASSPGGAGGYREQYF. CDR3 in DNA: TGTGCCAGCAGCCCTGGCGGGGCGGGGGGCTATCGCGAGCAGTACTTC. The whole variable domain, remainder taken from reference TRBV5-6 and TRBJ2-7, is DAGVTQSPTHLIKTRGQQVTLRCSPKSGHDTVSWYQQALGQGPQFIFQYYEEEERQRGNFPDRFSGHQFPNYSSELNVNALLLGDSALYLCASSPGGAGGYREQYFGPGTRLTVT.

The chain uses TRBV16 and TRBJ1-3; D unclear. Trimming removed 5 bases from V and 0 bases from J, with 11 bases in between. Germline V gene data show CDR1 as KGHSY and CDR2 as FQNENV. This CDR3 is 15 amino acids long. CDR3 loop: CASSLGSSSGNTIYF. The CDR3 DNA reads as TGTGCCAGCAGCTTGGGGTCGAGCTCTGGAAACACCATATATTTT.

CDR3 coding DNA: TGTGCCAGCTCACCTGAAAGTGGGGGGAGGACTGAAGCTTTCTTT. It specifies CASSPESGGRTEAFF. V gene TRBV18 combines with J gene TRBJ1-1; a weak D match, TRBD1 (5 bases). The V gene's germline CDR1 is KGHSH and CDR2 LQKENI. V was cut by 3 bases and J by 5 bases, with 16 bases left in between. This CDR3 is 15 amino acids long.

J is TRBJ2-1 and V is TRBV4-3, with D possibly called TRBD1 or TRBD2 (5 bases each). Trimming took 0 bases from V and 4 from J, leaving 7 bases between them. Germline CDR1 reads LGHNA; CDR2 reads YSLEER. The CDR3 loop spans 14 amino acids. DNA of the CDR3: TGCGCCAGCAGCCAAGATGAGGGGTACAATGAGCAGTTCTTC. Protein product: CASSQDEGYNEQFF.

V and J are TRBV5-4 and TRBJ2-5; D is possibly TRBD2 (7 bases). The J call may be in error: the DNA end matches TRBJ2-7 better. CDR3 length: 16 residues. The germline CDR1 and CDR2 sequences are SGHNT and YYREEE (reference sequence). DNA of the CDR3: TGTGCCAGCAGCTTGGCGGGGAGGGACATAGCCTACGAGCAGTACTTC. Translated, it gives CASSLAGRDIAYEQYF.

This rearrangement joins TRBV5-1 to TRBJ2-4; perhaps TRBD1 as D (5 bases). V lost 4 bases to trimming and J lost 0 bases, with 20 bases between them. The CDR3 spans 18 residues. Germline lookup yields CDR1 SGHRS and CDR2 YFSETQ. In DNA form, the CDR3 reads TGCGCCAGCAGCCTGGCTCGGACAATTGATCTAGCCAAAAACATTCAGTACTTC. As protein: CASSLARTIDLAKNIQYF.

This rearrangement joins TRBV2 to TRBJ2-5; D perhaps matches TRBD1 (6 bases). The germline V gene encodes CDR1 SNHLY and CDR2 FYNNEI. This CDR3 comprises 15 residues. V lost 3 bases and J 4 bases, leaving 15 bases between the germline ends. The CDR3 protein is CASSEDSSTTETQYF. As DNA, the CDR3 is TGTGCCAGCAGTGAGGACAGTAGTACAACAGAGACCCAGTACTTC. The full variable domain, completed using reference TRBV2 and TRBJ2-5, is EPEVTQTPSHQVTQMGQEVILRCVPISNHLYFYWYRQILGQKVEFLVSFYNNEISEKSEIFDDQFSVERPDGSNFTLKIRSTKLEDSAMYFCASSEDSSTTETQYFGPGTRLLVL.

V usage is TRBV5-5 and J usage is TRBJ2-7; 9 bases map to TRBD1. After removal of 2 bases from V and 3 bases from J, the junction contained 6 bases not matched to a gene. Germline CDR1 and CDR2: SGHKS and YYEKEE (reference sequence). This CDR3 comprises 15 residues. CDR3 nucleotides: TGTGCCAGCAGCTTTGGCGGGACAGGGCTCTACGAGCAGTACTTC. Translation gives CASSFGGTGLYEQYF.

This clone was counted a few times. V gene TRBV5-4 combines with J gene TRBJ1-6; D possibly corresponds to TRBD1 (5 bases). V lost 0 bases, J lost 10 bases, and 14 bases lay in between. The CDR3 consists of 15 residues. CDR1 and CDR2 from the germline V gene are SGHNT and YYREEE (reference sequence). CDR3 bases: TGTGCCAGCAGCTTGGCCGGGAGGGGCGGATCACCCCTCCACTTT. This codes for CASSLAGRGGSPLHF.

CDR3 bases: TGTGCCAGCACATCACGCCCCGAGGCTGCTGAAGCTTTCTTT. This gives the protein CASTSRPEAAEAFF. The rearrangement links TRBV6-5 to TRBJ1-1; no firm D call. CDR1 MNHEY and CDR2 SVGAGI come from the germline V gene. Trimming shortened V by 7 bases and J by 6 bases, and 18 bases separated the two germline ends. This CDR3 contains 14 residues.

CDR3 coding DNA: TGCGCCAGCAGCAATGGACAGCCAGGCTCCTACAATGAGCAGTTCTTC. Encoded protein: CASSNGQPGSYNEQFF. The chain uses TRBV5-1 and TRBJ2-1, with a tentative D call TRBD1 (6 bases). V gave up 4 bases and J gave up 0 bases, with 14 bases separating them. CDR1 SGHRS and CDR2 YFSETQ come from the germline V gene. The CDR3 consists of 16 residues.

The chain links TRBV4-3 to TRBJ1-5, with a possible D match to TRBD1 (6 bases). The CDR3 has 16 residues. CDR1 is LGHNA, CDR2 YSLEER, per germline. Between the trimmed V and J ends, which lost 3 bases and 1 base, there was a span of 13 bases. The CDR3 nucleotides are TGCGCCAGCAGCCAGGGCCGGGGGCGAAGCAATCAGCCCCAGCATTTT. This translates into CASSQGRGRSNQPQHF.

This chain uses TRBV21-1 with TRBJ1-5; the table's D call, TRBD1, was not checked against the DNA. TRBV21-1 is flagged as a pseudogene. There are 13 residues in the CDR3. The DNA of the CDR3 is TGTGCCAGCAGCAAGCTCCAGGGGCAGCCCCAGCATTTT. Amino acid sequence: CASSKLQGQPQHF.

This chain uses TRBV7-2 with TRBJ1-5, with a weak D call TRBD1 (6 bases). The CDR3 totals 16 residues. The germline V gene encodes CDR1 SGHTA and CDR2 FQGNSA. Trimming took off 0 bases at V and 6 bases at J, with 15 bases between the two ends. Here the CDR3 reads CASSLAGGGAGQPQHF. CDR3 nucleotides: TGTGCCAGCAGCTTAGCTGGCGGGGGCGCGGGTCAGCCCCAGCATTTT.

V usage is TRBV7-2 and J usage is TRBJ2-1; D unresolved. CDR1 and CDR2 (germline): SGHTA, FQGNSA. Trimming removed 5 bases at V and 7 bases at J, with 15 bases between. The CDR3 loop spans 14 amino acids. The CDR3 bases are TGTGCCAGCAGCCCTAGACCGGTCGGGAATGAGCAGTTCTTC. Amino acid sequence: CASSPRPVGNEQFF.